The 8 T cell receptor beta chains presented below share a single source sample, sequenced in a study of shared clonotypes between healthy human individuals. Data came from immunoSEQ multiplex PCR; TCRdb stores just in-frame clones and leaves some out. Of millions of clones in the sample, approximately 92% are singletons; the top ten hold over 0.12%. Sample: naive CD4+ T cells sorted from blood. As to subset: CD45RA+ positively selected. The receptors come from a man between 18 and 35 years old in good health.

The chain employs TRBV7-2 and TRBJ1-2; D unresolved. The CDR3 is 13 residues long. V dropped 1 base and J dropped 6 bases, with 9 bases sitting between them. Germline CDR1 reads SGHTA; CDR2 reads FQGNSA. In DNA form, the CDR3 reads TGTGCCAGCAGCTTAGGGAGGGTTCATGGCTACACCTTC. It translates to CASSLGRVHGYTF. Using reference TRBV7-2 and TRBJ1-2 for the parts outside the CDR3, the full variable domain is GAGVSQSPSNKVTEKGKDVELRCDPISGHTALYWYRQSLGQGLEFLIYFQGNSAPDKSGLPSDRFSAERTGGSVSTLTIQRTQQEDSAVYLCASSLGRVHGYTFGSGTRLTVV.

Here the CDR3 reads CASRSYREGMNTEAFF. The CDR3, as DNA: TGTGCCAGCAGGAGTTACAGGGAAGGAATGAACACTGAAGCTTTCTTT. The genes are TRBV27 and TRBJ1-1; TRBD1 is a possible D gene (6 bases). The germline V and J ends were trimmed by 6 bases and 0 bases, with 17 bases remaining between them. This CDR3 has 16 residues. CDR1 and CDR2 from the germline V gene are MNHEY and SMNVEV (reference sequence).

The table lists this clone with a count of one. An end of the junction differs from the germline gene, which may be a read error. The V gene is TRBV15, the J gene TRBJ1-6; D is unclear. The germline gives CDR1 LNHNV, CDR2 YYDKDF (reference sequence). This CDR3 has 14 residues. The CDR3 region is CATRSWLNNSPLHF. CDR3 DNA sequence: TGTGCTACCAGGTCCTGGTTGAATAATTCACCCCTCCACTTT.

The chain has TRBV25-1 and TRBJ1-2; the match to TRBD1 covers 8 bases. The V gene end was trimmed by 4 bases and the J gene end by 5 bases; junction bases not matched to a gene: 9. This CDR3 is built from 15 residues. CDR1 is MGHDK, CDR2 SYGVNS, per germline. The CDR3 DNA follows: TGTGCCAGCAGTGCCCCCGGGACAGGATATTATGGCTACACCTTC. This gives the protein CASSAPGTGYYGYTF.

The chain couples TRBV7-8 to TRBJ1-2; 9 bases are shared with TRBD1. V dropped 6 bases and J dropped 4; count of bases not matched to a gene: 24. CDR3 length: 20 amino acids. The V gene's germline CDR1 is SGHVS and CDR2 FQNEAQ. CDR3 in amino acids: CASRATNFRDRDKQVYGYTF. The CDR3 DNA is TGTGCCAGCAGAGCAACCAACTTCCGGGACAGGGATAAGCAGGTCTATGGCTACACCTTC.

The chain combines TRBV4-1 with TRBJ2-7; TRBD2 is a possible D gene (6 bases). With 1 base removed from V and 6 bases from J, the gap between germline ends came to 10 bases. CDR1 is MGHRA and CDR2 is YSYEKL in the germline V gene. The CDR3 is 13 residues long. CDR3 sequence reads: CASSQGYGGEQYF. CDR3 DNA: TGCGCCAGCAGCCAAGGGTACGGGGGCGAGCAGTACTTC.

This chain links TRBV6-1 with TRBJ2-5; D is possibly TRBD1 or TRBD2 (6 bases each). Trimming took off 6 bases at V and 5 bases at J, with 10 bases between the two ends. CDR1 is MNHNS, CDR2 SASEGT, per germline. CDR3 length equals 12 residues. As DNA, the CDR3 is TGTGCCAGCAGAGGGGGGATGGAGACCCAGTACTTC. This encodes CASRGGMETQYF.

The CDR3 bases are TGTGCCAGCAGCTCCCTCAGGGTGGGCTCCTACAATGAGCAGTTCTTC. Translating gives CASSSLRVGSYNEQFF. V and J are TRBV11-2 and TRBJ2-1; TRBD1 might be the D (5 bases). Germline V gene sequence: CDR1 SGHAT, CDR2 FQNNGV. The CDR3 has 16 residues. The V end was cut by 4 bases, the J end by 0 bases, with 13 bases between. Full variable domain (outside the CDR3, taken from reference TRBV11-2 and TRBJ2-1): EAGVAQSPRYKIIEKRQSVAFWCNPISGHATLYWYQQILGQGPKLLIQFQNNGVVDDSQLPKDRFSAERLKGVDSTLKIQPAKLEDSAVYLCASSSLRVGSYNEQFFGPGTRLTVL.